This T cell receptor (beta chain) came from a study of T cells expressing NK-cell markers. The wider study: The TCR beta repertoires were obtained from sorted CD3+CD56+NKG2C+, CD3+CD56+NKG2C- and CD3+CD56-NKG2C+ T cells.

Per germline, CDR1 SGHTA and CDR2 FQGNSA. The CDR3 covers 15 residues. Libraries used 5'RACE template switching adding universal primer site and UMIs. TCRdb re-called the 5' RACE reads; every CDR3 protein appears as one record, without DNA. Across 350,000 to 500,000 distinct CDR3 sequences, the top ten clones capture roughly 7.2% of the sample. Worth noting for this clonotype: The antigen remains undetermined.

Findings and caveats of the study: Dominant NKG2C+ clonotypes made up roughly 1.0-7.0% of CD8+ T cells in six donors.

Specimen: blood T cells: a sorted CD56 or NKG2C T cell subset, CD4+ or CD8+ T cells, or bulk PBMC T cells (not recorded which). This clonotype was sampled from a woman aged 18 to 75 in good health. The V and J genes are TRBV7-2 and TRBJ2-7; TCRdb picks TRBD1, but there is no DNA to check that call. The CDR3 here is CASRGRDTDGYEQYF.